Below are 17 T cell receptor beta chains sequenced from a single sample in a study of blood T cell repertoires in COVID-19. TCRdb's table, derived via immunoSEQ multiplex PCR, lists solely in-frame clones and lacks some. The sample has fewer than 250,000 clones, roughly four fifths seen once. Sequencing was performed on peripheral blood. Every receptor here comes from a woman in her 50s with acute or convalescent COVID-19.

The genes are TRBV5-1 and TRBJ1-1; perhaps TRBD1 as D (5 bases). In germline, CDR1 is SGHRS, CDR2 YFSETQ. The CDR3 consists of 15 residues. V lost 1 base and J 1 base, leaving 11 bases between the germline ends. The CDR3, as DNA: TGCGCCAGCAGCTTGAGGGGCACTTCGAACACTGAAGCTTTCTTT. This sequence encodes CASSLRGTSNTEAFF.

This clone came up a few times. The V gene is TRBV5-1, the J gene TRBJ2-2, with a weak D call TRBD1 (6 bases). V was trimmed by 5 bases and J by 4 bases, leaving 12 bases between them. Germline lookup yields CDR1 SGHRS and CDR2 YFSETQ. There are 14 residues in the CDR3. CDR3 region: CASRVTTGTGELFF. The DNA of the CDR3 is TGCGCCAGCAGGGTGACGACAGGCACCGGGGAGCTGTTTTTT.

The chain combines TRBV19 with TRBJ1-3; 8 bases are shared with TRBD1. The germline V gene encodes CDR1 LNHDA and CDR2 SQIVND (reference sequence). V was clipped by 5 bases and J by 0 bases; unmatched bases: 6. CDR3 length: 16 residues. The CDR3 sequence is CASSLRQGRSGNTIYF. The DNA for the CDR3 is TGTGCCAGTAGTCTTCGACAGGGGCGCTCTGGAAACACCATATATTTT.

The V and J genes are TRBV4-2 and TRBJ2-1, with 12 bases lining up with TRBD2. The ends lost 3 bases at V and 8 bases at J; junction bases unmatched: 8. CDR3 size: 16 residues. Per the germline V gene, CDR1 is LGHNA and CDR2 is YNFKEQ. The CDR3 DNA is TGTGCCAGCAGCCACTATCTAGCGGGGGGGCCGGATGAGCAGTTCTTC. Translated, it gives CASSHYLAGGPDEQFF.

This clone has only one observation. The chain links TRBV5-4 to TRBJ1-1; D call uncertain. CDR1 and CDR2 (germline): SGHNT, YYREEE (reference sequence). Trimming left V 3 bases short and J 7 bases short, with 10 bases between. This CDR3 is built from 12 residues. The CDR3 DNA follows: TGTGCCAGCAGCTATTACACATATGAAGCTTTCTTT. This encodes CASSYYTYEAFF.

The CDR3 loop reads CASSLDYTSGGAYEQYF. In DNA, the CDR3 is TGTGCCAGCAGCTTAGATTATACTAGCGGGGGGGCCTACGAGCAGTACTTC. The genes are TRBV11-2 and TRBJ2-7; 13 bases line up with TRBD2. Unmatched junction bases numbered 4, after V lost 0 bases and J lost 2 bases. Germline V gene lookup returns CDR1 SGHAT and CDR2 FQNNGV. The CDR3 sequence is 17 residues long.

The rearrangement joins TRBV5-4 to TRBJ2-7, with 8 bases aligning to TRBD1. J gave up 1 base and V 7 bases, and 19 bases lay outside the gene matches. Germline lookup yields CDR1 SGHNT and CDR2 YYREEE (reference sequence). The CDR3 sequence is 18 residues long. The CDR3 reads CASVWKLSRRDRSYEQYF. The CDR3 region has the DNA TGTGCCAGCGTTTGGAAGCTCTCGCGTAGGGACAGGTCCTACGAGCAGTACTTC.

The J gene is TRBJ1-3, the V gene TRBV29-1; 9 bases line up with TRBD1. The germline gives CDR1 SQVTM, CDR2 ANQGSEA. The CDR3 has 12 residues. Trimming took 6 bases from V and 7 from J; bases not matched to a gene: 4. The CDR3 nucleotides read TGCAGCGTGCGTGGACAGGGGAACACCATATATTTT. The encoded protein is CSVRGQGNTIYF.

This chain connects TRBV5-1 to TRBJ1-4; perhaps TRBD1 as D (6 bases). Germline CDR1 and CDR2: SGHRS and YFSETQ. With 5 bases removed from V and 0 bases from J, the gap between germline ends came to 11 bases. The CDR3 has 15 residues. The CDR3, as DNA: TGCGCCAGCAGATCAACAGGGACAACTAATGAAAAACTGTTTTTT. Translation gives CASRSTGTTNEKLFF.

The chain couples TRBV10-1 to TRBJ1-3, with D hard to call. Trimming pared 6 bases from V and 0 bases from J, leaving 9 bases between. The CDR3 consists of 14 residues. CDR1 and CDR2 from the germline V gene are WNHNN and SYGVQD (reference sequence). CDR3 nucleotides: TGCGCCAGCAGCCCGGGGAACTCTGGAAACACCATATATTTT. This codes for CASSPGNSGNTIYF.

This clone showed up many times. The chain uses TRBV6-5 and TRBJ2-1; D possibly corresponds to TRBD2 (6 bases). CDR3 length equals 15 residues. Looked up from germline, CDR1 is MNHEY and CDR2 is SVGAGI. V gave up 2 bases and J gave up 6 bases, with 14 bases separating them. For the CDR3, the DNA is TGTGCCAGCAGTTACCATCCTAGCGCATCCAATGAGCAGTTCTTC. As protein: CASSYHPSASNEQFF.

The V call is TRBV2, the J call TRBJ1-2, with 8 bases fitting TRBD1. Trimming took 7 bases from V and 2 from J; bases not matched to a gene: 3. The CDR3 loop spans 13 amino acids. Germline V CDR1 and CDR2: SNHLY, FYNNEI. The CDR3 region has the DNA TGTGCCAGCAAGGCAGGGGGCAACTATGGCTACACCTTC. Its translation is CASKAGGNYGYTF.

This chain uses TRBV6-1 with TRBJ2-7; 9 bases map to TRBD1. Per the germline V gene, CDR1 is MNHNS and CDR2 is SASEGT. V shed 2 bases, J shed 2 bases, and the junction held 10 bases outside the gene matches. This CDR3 comprises 17 residues. DNA of the CDR3: TGTGCCAGCAGTGAAAGGGGGACAGGGAATTATCCCTACGAGCAGTACTTC. Translated: CASSERGTGNYPYEQYF.

This chain connects TRBV3-1 (or the pseudogene TRBV3-2) to TRBJ2-7, with D perhaps matching TRBD1 (6 bases). The CDR3 has 13 amino acids. Per the germline V gene, CDR1 is LGHDT and CDR2 is YNNKEL (reference sequence). Trimming shortened V by 4 bases and J by 6 bases, and 13 bases separated the two germline ends. CDR3 region: CASSLRQGGEQYF. The CDR3 DNA reads TGTGCCAGCAGCCTTCGACAAGGGGGCGAGCAGTACTTC.

The chain's CDR3 is CASSGRGSTDTQYF. In nucleotides, the CDR3 is TGTGCCAGCAGTGGTCGGGGAAGCACAGATACGCAGTATTTT. The chain uses TRBV2 and TRBJ2-3; D perhaps matches TRBD2 (5 bases). V lost 4 bases, J lost 0 bases, and 8 bases lay in between. CDR3 length equals 14 residues. Germline V lookup: CDR1 SNHLY, CDR2 FYNNEI.

This clone was recorded once. V gene TRBV10-3 combines with J gene TRBJ2-1, with 8 bases lining up with TRBD2. V was pared by 4 bases and J by 6 bases, with 5 bases of the junction left unmatched. There are 14 residues in the CDR3. The germline V gene has CDR1 ENHRY and CDR2 SYGVKD. CDR3 loop: CAISAGGLSNEQFF. In DNA form, the CDR3 reads TGTGCCATCAGTGCGGGGGGGCTATCCAATGAGCAGTTCTTC.

V usage is TRBV2 and J usage is TRBJ2-7; 11 bases agree with TRBD2. V lost 2 bases and J lost 0; bases outside the gene matches: 3. This CDR3 spans 16 amino acids. CDR1 is SNHLY and CDR2 is FYNNEI in the germline V gene. CDR3 nucleotide sequence: TGTGCCAGCAGTGAAACTAGCGGGGGTTTCTCCTACGAGCAGTACTTC. Its translation: CASSETSGGFSYEQYF.